These 26 T cell receptor beta chains originate from one sample sequenced in a study of cytomegalovirus exposure and HLA in healthy donors. PCR involved 60 Vbeta and 13 Jbeta primers. This table comes from immunoSEQ multiplex PCR, and its TCRdb copy is limited to in-frame clones, with some not included. The listing contains some 48,000 clones. The sequenced material came from PBMCs. The origin of the receptors is a male donor in good health and CMV-seropositive.

J is TRBJ2-1 and V is TRBV7-3, with D possibly matching TRBD1 (5 bases). V lost 2 bases to trimming and J lost 1 base, with 9 bases between them. CDR1 and CDR2 (germline): SGHTA, FQGTGA. The CDR3 is 15 amino acids. For the CDR3, the DNA is TGTGCCAGCAGCTTAGATGGGGCATCCTACAATGAGCAGTTCTTC. Its translation is CASSLDGASYNEQFF.

The rearrangement joins TRBV2 to TRBJ1-6; 7 bases align to TRBD1. CDR1 is SNHLY, CDR2 FYNNEI, per germline. The CDR3 is made up of 14 amino acids. Trimming at V came to 9 bases and at J to 3 bases, leaving 5 bases not matched to a gene. The DNA for the CDR3 is TGTGCCAGAGCCCGGGACAGCTATAATTCACCCCTCCACTTT. This codes for CARARDSYNSPLHF.

The chain couples TRBV5-6 to TRBJ1-5, with D maybe TRBD1 (5 bases). The CDR3 has 15 residues. CDR1 SGHDT and CDR2 YYEEEE come from the germline V gene. The V gene lost 0 bases and the J gene lost 1 base, with 8 bases spanning the gap. The CDR3 DNA follows: TGTGCCAGCAGCTTGGGACAGACAAGCAATCAGCCCCAGCATTTT. Translating it yields CASSLGQTSNQPQHF.

The chain links TRBV19 to TRBJ2-3; maybe TRBD2 (6 bases). Germline V gives CDR1 LNHDA, CDR2 SQIVND (reference sequence). The V and J ends lost 4 bases and 5 bases respectively, with 10 bases between them. There are 13 residues in the CDR3. The CDR3 reads CASSRVEGDTQYF. The DNA for the CDR3 is TGTGCCAGTAGTAGGGTGGAGGGAGATACGCAGTATTTT.

The gene calls are TRBV5-6 and TRBJ2-7; D uncertain. Deletions cut 5 bases from V and 0 bases from J, with 18 bases between. The CDR3 runs to 16 residues. Per the germline V gene, CDR1 is SGHDT and CDR2 is YYEEEE. The CDR3 protein is CASSQLMPWSSYEQYF. CDR3 coding DNA: TGTGCCAGCAGTCAATTGATGCCTTGGAGCTCCTACGAGCAGTACTTC.

The chain carries TRBV9 and TRBJ2-2, with 8 bases lining up with TRBD2. V lost 4 bases and J lost 6; bases outside the gene matches: 11. Germline V gives CDR1 SGDLS, CDR2 YYNGEE. There are 16 residues in the CDR3. The CDR3, as DNA: TGTGCCAGCAGCCCCTGGACTAGCTACGGCCCCGGGGAGCTGTTTTTT. It yields the protein CASSPWTSYGPGELFF.

The chain employs TRBV6-5 and TRBJ1-1; the D gene is possibly TRBD1 (5 bases). The CDR3 consists of 15 residues. Trimming pared 6 bases from V and 1 base from J, leaving 15 bases between. Germline loops: CDR1 MNHEY, CDR2 SVGAGI. The CDR3 protein is CASRGGVGGNTEAFF. The CDR3, as DNA: TGTGCCAGCAGGGGGGGGGTCGGCGGGAACACTGAAGCTTTCTTT.

This chain connects TRBV10-3 to TRBJ2-1, with 7 nucleotides matching TRBD1. The CDR3 spans 14 residues. The trim removed 7 bases at V and 2 bases at J, leaving 5 bases unmatched. The germline gives CDR1 ENHRY, CDR2 SYGVKD. The CDR3 DNA is TGTGCCATCACTCGACAGGGAACCTACAATGAGCAGTTCTTC. This translates into CAITRQGTYNEQFF.

The CDR3 loop reads CASSILGGGDKMDTQYF. In nucleotides, the CDR3 is TGTGCCAGTAGTATCCTGGGAGGAGGGGATAAGATGGATACGCAGTATTTT. The gene calls are TRBV19 and TRBJ2-3; D is perhaps TRBD2 (6 bases). The CDR3 runs 17 residues. V was cut by 3 bases and J by 6 bases, with 22 bases left in between. CDR1 and CDR2 from the germline V gene are LNHDA and SQIVND (reference sequence). The variable domain in full, with the rest retrieved from reference TRBV19 and TRBJ2-3, is DGGITQSPKYLFRKEGQNVTLSCEQNLNHDAMYWYRQDPGQGLRLIYYSQIVNDFQKGDIAEGYSVSREKKESFPLTVTSAQKNPTAFYLCASSILGGGDKMDTQYFGPGTRLTVL.

This sequence joins TRBV5-4 and TRBJ1-2; a possible D gene is TRBD1 (6 bases). Germline lookup yields CDR1 SGHNT and CDR2 YYREEE (reference sequence). The V end lost 4 bases, the J end lost 3 bases, and 16 bases lay between the germline ends. This CDR3 comprises 15 residues. CDR3 coding DNA: TGTGCCAGCAGCCTTTGGACAGACCAGCACTATGGCTACACCTTC. Protein: CASSLWTDQHYGYTF.

The rearrangement links TRBV11-2 to TRBJ2-4, with TRBD2 matching 11 bases. V shed 2 bases and J 1 base; nucleotides not matched to a gene: 10. Germline V gene data show CDR1 as SGHAT and CDR2 as FQNNGV. The CDR3 is 19 residues long. The CDR3 sequence: CASSLRVAGGPSAKNIQYF. The CDR3 DNA follows: TGTGCCAGCAGCTTAAGGGTAGCGGGGGGGCCCTCCGCCAAAAACATTCAGTACTTC.

The chain combines TRBV4-1 with TRBJ2-5; D remains unclear. Trimming removed 1 base from V and 4 bases from J, with 7 bases in between. Germline V gene data show CDR1 as MGHRA and CDR2 as YSYEKL. This CDR3 is built from 13 residues. The CDR3 DNA sequence: TGCGCCAGCAGCCAAGCTAGTAGAGAGACCCAGTACTTC. It translates to CASSQASRETQYF.

V gene TRBV29-1 combines with J gene TRBJ2-6; D gene uncertain. CDR1 SQVTM and CDR2 ANQGSEA come from the germline V gene. The length of the CDR3 is 12 residues. Trimming removed 6 bases at V and 4 bases at J, with 7 bases between. The CDR3 sequence: CSVLGGANVLTF. CDR3 bases: TGCAGCGTCCTCGGGGGGGCCAACGTCCTGACTTTC.

The rearrangement uses TRBV7-8 and TRBJ2-1; 10 bases agree with TRBD2. Trimming cost V 5 bases and J 7 bases; bases outside gene matches: 5. Germline values: CDR1 SGHVS, CDR2 FQNEAQ. This CDR3 region has 14 residues. The CDR3 sequence: CASSGRTSGNEQFF. CDR3 nucleotides: TGTGCCAGCAGCGGCCGGACTAGCGGAAATGAGCAGTTCTTC.

This sequence joins TRBV29-1 and TRBJ2-5; D possibly corresponds to TRBD1 (6 bases). This CDR3 has 13 residues. The germline gives CDR1 SQVTM, CDR2 ANQGSEA. The germline V and J ends were trimmed by 8 bases and 5 bases, with 18 bases remaining between them. The CDR3 loop reads CSTEEQGRETQYF. In DNA, the CDR3 is TGCAGCACCGAGGAACAGGGCAGGGAGACCCAGTACTTC.

V gene TRBV10-3 combines with J gene TRBJ2-7; D unclear. The CDR3 has 14 amino acids. Looked up from germline, CDR1 is ENHRY and CDR2 is SYGVKD. V lost 4 bases and J 2 bases, leaving 12 bases between the germline ends. In nucleotides, the CDR3 is TGTGCCATCAGTGGGCAGGTAAGTGCCTACGAGCAGTACTTC. Protein sequence: CAISGQVSAYEQYF.

This chain connects TRBV6-9 to TRBJ1-2; D is perhaps TRBD1 (5 bases). V lost 2 bases and J lost 1, with 5 bases in between. Looked up from germline, CDR1 is MNHGY and CDR2 is SVAAGI. The length of the CDR3 is 13 residues. The CDR3 spells CASSYGHNYGYTF. Written as DNA, the CDR3 is TGTGCCAGCAGTTATGGACATAACTATGGCTACACCTTC.

The rearrangement links TRBV29-1 to TRBJ2-5; TRBD2 aligns across 7 bases. V dropped 6 bases and J dropped 1; count of bases not matched to a gene: 5. The CDR3 runs to 13 residues. Germline CDR1 reads SQVTM; CDR2 reads ANQGSEA. DNA for the CDR3: TGCAGCGTCCGAGGGAGGGTCCAAGAGACCCAGTACTTC. Translated, it gives CSVRGRVQETQYF. Full variable domain (remainder filled in from reference TRBV29-1 and TRBJ2-5): SAVISQKPSRDICQRGTSLTIQCQVDSQVTMMFWYRQQPGQSLTLIATANQGSEATYESGFVIDKFPISRPNLTFSTLTVSNMSPEDSSIYLCSVRGRVQETQYFGPGTRLLVL.

The chain uses TRBV6-6 and TRBJ1-5; 8 nucleotides align to TRBD1. The CDR3 covers 14 residues. Germline V gene data show CDR1 as MNHNY and CDR2 as SVGAGI (reference sequence). V lost 7 bases, J lost 6 bases, and 8 bases stayed unmatched. The CDR3 sequence is CASTWTGRRQPQHF. In DNA form, the CDR3 reads TGTGCCAGCACCTGGACAGGGAGGCGTCAGCCCCAGCATTTT.

This CDR3 reads CASSQDPSSGNTIYF. Here the CDR3 DNA reads TGCGCCAGCAGCCAAGATCCGAGCTCTGGAAACACCATATATTTT. This chain connects TRBV4-1 to TRBJ1-3, with D unclear. CDR3 length: 15 amino acids. Trimming shortened V by 0 bases and J by 0 bases, and 6 bases separated the two germline ends. Per germline, CDR1 MGHRA and CDR2 YSYEKL.

This chain joins TRBV10-2 and TRBJ1-2, with 7 bases identical to TRBD1. CDR1 and CDR2 from the germline V gene are WSHSY and SAAADI. This CDR3 spans 15 amino acids. Trimming at V came to 2 bases and at J to 4 bases, leaving 7 bases not matched to a gene. CDR3 nucleotides: TGCGCCAGCAGTGAGACGACAGGGTTGGGCTATGGCTACACCTTC. It yields the protein CASSETTGLGYGYTF.

The CDR3 sequence: CASSLGLTDTQYF. Here the CDR3 DNA reads TGCGCCAGCAGCTTGGGGCTTACAGATACGCAGTATTTT. The chain recombines TRBV5-1 with TRBJ2-3, with D uncertain. The CDR3 is 13 residues long. Germline lookup yields CDR1 SGHRS and CDR2 YFSETQ. V was cut by 0 bases and J by 3 bases, with 5 bases left in between.

J is TRBJ2-7 and V is TRBV6-6, with no clear D. Per the germline V gene, CDR1 is MNHNY and CDR2 is SVGAGI (reference sequence). Trimming pared 2 bases from V and 9 bases from J, leaving 8 bases between. CDR3 size: 11 residues. CDR3 amino acids: CASSYRAGQYF. The CDR3 nucleotides read TGTGCCAGCAGTTACCGTGCCGGGCAGTACTTC.

The rearrangement joins TRBV9 to TRBJ2-1; 10 bases map to TRBD1. Germline CDR1 is SGDLS and CDR2 is YYNGEE. V trimming: 3 bases; J trimming: 4 bases; junction bases outside the gene matches: 4. This CDR3 has 15 amino acids. CDR3 in DNA: TGTGCCAGCAGCGCCGGACAGGGGGTTTACAATGAGCAGTTCTTC. This codes for CASSAGQGVYNEQFF. Combining the CDR3 with reference TRBV9 and TRBJ2-1 gives the whole variable domain DSGVTQTPKHLITATGQRVTLRCSPRSGDLSVYWYQQSLDQGLQFLIQYYNGEERAKGNILERFSAQQFPDLHSELNLSSLELGDSALYFCASSAGQGVYNEQFFGPGTRLTVL.

The chain combines TRBV30 with TRBJ1-2, with 7 nucleotides matching TRBD1. CDR1 and CDR2 from the germline V gene are GTSNPN and SVGIG (reference sequence). Losses at the gene ends were 0 bases for V and 1 base for J; bases not matched to a gene: 5. This CDR3 contains 15 residues. The CDR3 coding sequence is TGTGCCTGGAGTGTAGACAGGGTTCGTAACTATGGCTACACCTTC. This gives the protein CAWSVDRVRNYGYTF.

This chain uses TRBV7-8 with TRBJ2-1; 10 nucleotides align to TRBD1. Unmatched junction bases numbered 7, after V lost 7 bases and J lost 4 bases. CDR3 length: 15 residues. CDR1 SGHVS and CDR2 FQNEAQ come from the germline V gene. The CDR3, as DNA: TGTGCCAGCACCAAAGGGGGACAGGGGTACAATGAGCAGTTCTTC. It codes for CASTKGGQGYNEQFF.